This T cell receptor (beta chain) was captured in a study of T cells expressing NK-cell markers (dated by TCRdb to 2019 to 2021). Background on the whole study: In sorted CD3+CD56+NKG2C+, CD3+CD56+NKG2C- and CD3+CD56-NKG2C+ T-cell subsets from 7 or 8 donors, TCR beta-chain repertoires were profiled. Of the eight sequenced donors, seven were found to be HCMV-seropositive and one was found to be HCMV-seronegative. Randomly selected healthy volunteers, three men and five women, were used as the eight sequenced donors. Illumina HiSeq 2000/2500, MiSeq or NextSeq was used to sequence libraries as 2 x 150 bp reads.

The run used an Illumina HiSeq 2000. TCR beta cDNA libraries were prepared using 5'RACE template switching, which introduced a universal primer site and unique molecular identifiers. Synthesis of cDNA was primed from the TCR beta constant segment and was followed by two consecutive PCR amplification steps. The paper's processing steps were these. MIGEC handled demultiplexing of the reads and grouping by UMI, while MiTCR was used to assemble and quantify clonotypes. Only TCR cDNA sequences supported by at least two reads were kept to exclude erroneous sequences. The tcR package was used for downstream repertoire analysis, with clonotypes matched between fractions based on CDR3 nucleotide sequence plus V segment. Antigen specificity was annotated against VDJdb with VDJmatch, allowing one amino acid substitution in CDR3. Reprocessed by TCRdb, the reads give a single entry per CDR3 protein sequence, without DNA. TCRdb assigned the V and J calls; the authors' analysis was not used. Per the sample table, the count is around 550,000 distinct CDR3 sequences. The ten most abundant clones make up approximately 3.5% of the sample.

To determine HCMV serostatus, a commercial ELISA kit was used to detect HCMV-specific IgG in serum. Peripheral blood mononuclear cells were isolated from blood by Ficoll density gradient centrifugation. The CDR3 numbers 13 residues from cysteine through phenylalanine. No nucleotide data were recorded. CDR1 SGHDN and CDR2 FVKESK are derived from the germline V gene. On the study overall, not on this receptor specifically: For about 6 donors, the dominant CD3+CD56+NKG2C+ clonotypes were among the top 10 CD8+ clonotypes and accounted for 1.0-7.0% of CD8+ T cells. Those dominant clonotypes were again the most abundant among CD3+CD56-NKG2C+ cells in a handful of donors, at about 25-60.1%. Whether the expanded NKG2C-expressing T cell clones were specific for HCMV antigens was left unclear.

About this clonotype: This receptor's antigen is unknown.

The V and J segments used are TRBV14 and TRBJ1-1. The TCR was taken from a man between 18 and 29 years old in good health. Donor details come from another sample of the same person, matched by shared clones. Sequencing was carried out using blood T cells: a sorted CD56 or NKG2C T cell subset, CD4+ or CD8+ T cells, or bulk PBMC T cells (not recorded which). For the CDR3, the sequence is CASSQDLGKRAFF. The full variable domain, with segments outside the CDR3 supplied by the reference TRBV14 and TRBJ1-1 proteins, appears as EAGVTQFPSHSVIEKGQTVTLRCDPISGHDNLYWYRRVMGKEIKFLLHFVKESKQDESGMPNNRFLAERTGGTYSTLKVQPAELEDSGVYFCASSQDLGKRAFFGQGTRLTVV.